The 21 T cell receptor beta chains given below trace back to one sample, sequenced in a study of beta chain features in type 1 diabetes. General study results and limits: Moderate yet significant TCRB CDR3 shortening was seen in Type 1 diabetes patients in all four CD4+ subsets.

The sequenced template was cDNA made from the entire isolated RNA. Assay: immunoSEQ multiplex PCR; the TCRdb copy retains only in-frame clones and omits some. Of about 240,000 clones detected, around 14% appear once; the ten largest clones hold almost 0.02%. These receptors have no known antigen. The source material was naive CD4+ T cells from blood. The receptors derive from a man aged 25 to 40 with type 1 diabetes.

This chain links TRBV30 with TRBJ1-1, with TRBD1 matching over 8 bases. Germline V gives CDR1 GTSNPN, CDR2 SVGIG (reference sequence). Trimming at V came to 8 bases and at J to 1 base, leaving 3 bases not matched to a gene. This CDR3 is 12 amino acids long. CDR3 residues: CAADRGNTEAFF. DNA for the CDR3: TGTGCCGCAGACAGGGGGAACACTGAAGCTTTCTTT.

The chain carries TRBV30 and TRBJ2-1; tentatively, D is TRBD1 (6 bases). The CDR3 spans 13 residues. CDR1 GTSNPN and CDR2 SVGIG come from the germline V gene (reference sequence). V was shortened by 4 bases and J by 7 bases, with 14 bases between the two germline ends. The CDR3 spells CAWTGANWNEQFF. CDR3 nucleotide sequence: TGTGCCTGGACAGGGGCAAATTGGAATGAGCAGTTCTTC. The complete variable domain, with remaining parts taken from reference TRBV30 and TRBJ2-1, reads SQTIHQWPATLVQPVGSPLSLECTVEGTSNPNLYWYRQAAGRGLQLLFYSVGIGQISSEVPQNLSASRPQDRQFILSSKKLLLSDSGFYLCAWTGANWNEQFFGPGTRLTVL.

This clone was seen more than once but under ten times. The chain has TRBV29-1 and TRBJ2-3; the match to TRBD2 covers 12 bases. This CDR3 contains 14 residues. J gave up 5 bases and V 6 bases, and 6 bases lay outside the gene matches. The germline V gene encodes CDR1 SQVTM and CDR2 ANQGSEA. In DNA, the CDR3 is TGCAGCGTGATAACTAGCGGGAGGCTAGATACGCAGTATTTT. The encoded protein is CSVITSGRLDTQYF.

This clone came up a few times. This sequence joins TRBV7-2 and TRBJ1-2; D remains ambiguous. Trimming removed 5 bases from V and 7 bases from J, with 8 bases in between. Per the germline V gene, CDR1 is SGHTA and CDR2 is FQGNSA. This CDR3 has 11 amino acids. This CDR3 is CASSPGSGYTF. CDR3 nucleotides: TGTGCCAGCAGCCCAGGATCTGGCTACACCTTC.

The chain joins TRBV29-1 to TRBJ2-7, with 8 positions matching TRBD1. J was trimmed by 6 bases and V by 7 bases; bases with no gene match: 11. Per germline, CDR1 SQVTM and CDR2 ANQGSEA. The CDR3 has 13 amino acids. The CDR3 here is CSAVTGDYGEQYF. The CDR3 coding sequence is TGCAGCGCCGTGACAGGGGATTACGGCGAGCAGTACTTC.

This rearrangement joins TRBV6-4 to TRBJ2-3; TRBD2 matches 8 bases. The CDR3 has 16 residues. Germline V gene lookup returns CDR1 MRHNA and CDR2 SNTAGT. V gave up 0 bases and J gave up 1 base; unmatched junction bases: 3. This chain's CDR3 is CASSDSKTSGTDTQYF. The DNA of the CDR3 is TGTGCCAGCAGTGACTCGAAGACTAGCGGCACAGATACGCAGTATTTT.

This chain connects TRBV4-2 to TRBJ1-2; D not certain. CDR1 is LGHNA, CDR2 YNFKEQ, per germline. Between the trimmed V and J ends, which lost 3 bases and 0 bases, there was a span of 8 bases. The CDR3 length is 14 residues. The CDR3 sequence: CASSQVEANYGYTF. CDR3 sequence (DNA): TGTGCCAGCAGCCAGGTCGAGGCTAACTATGGCTACACCTTC.

The chain couples TRBV30 to TRBJ1-5; 7 bases map to TRBD1. Germline CDR1 reads GTSNPN; CDR2 reads SVGIG (reference sequence). The trim removed 0 bases at V and 3 bases at J, leaving 5 bases unmatched. The CDR3 consists of 15 residues. The CDR3 here is CAWSVQGNFNQPQHF. The DNA for the CDR3 is TGTGCCTGGAGTGTACAGGGGAACTTCAATCAGCCCCAGCATTTT.

The chain couples TRBV19 to TRBJ2-5, with D perhaps matching TRBD2 (5 bases). Germline V CDR1 and CDR2: LNHDA, SQIVND (reference sequence). The length of the CDR3 is 16 residues. V lost 3 bases, J lost 2 bases, and 16 bases lay in between. CDR3 in DNA: TGTGCCAGTAGTATCCGGACGGACTGGAGACAAGAGACCCAGTACTTC. It codes for CASSIRTDWRQETQYF.

The V gene is TRBV7-2, the J gene TRBJ2-1; no clear D. The germline V and J ends were trimmed by 1 base and 0 bases, with 7 bases remaining between them. Per the germline V gene, CDR1 is SGHTA and CDR2 is FQGNSA. The CDR3 length is 15 residues. Here the CDR3 DNA reads TGTGCCAGCAGCTTAGTGGCCAGCTCCTACAATGAGCAGTTCTTC. As protein: CASSLVASSYNEQFF.

This rearrangement joins TRBV5-4 to TRBJ2-1, with 10 bases aligning to TRBD2. Germline CDR1 is SGHNT and CDR2 is YYREEE (reference sequence). Losses at the gene ends were 2 bases for V and 4 bases for J; bases not matched to a gene: 6. CDR3 length: 16 amino acids. The DNA for the CDR3 is TGTGCCAGCAGCTTTCCCTCTAGCGGGGGATACAATGAGCAGTTCTTC. Its protein product is CASSFPSSGGYNEQFF.

This clone turned up a few times. This chain joins TRBV6-5 and TRBJ1-3; no reliable D call. Germline V gene lookup returns CDR1 MNHEY and CDR2 SVGAGI. The CDR3 spans 14 residues. With 6 bases removed from V and 0 bases from J, the gap between germline ends came to 9 bases. Written as DNA, the CDR3 is TGTGCCAGCAGAGCGGGATTCTCTGGAAACACCATATATTTT. Translation: CASRAGFSGNTIYF.

A few counts support this clone. This sequence joins TRBV18 and TRBJ2-7; maybe TRBD2 (5 bases). Between the trimmed V and J ends, which lost 2 bases and 5 bases, there was a span of 10 bases. Germline V gene lookup returns CDR1 KGHSH and CDR2 LQKENI. The CDR3 consists of 13 residues. CDR3 loop: CASSPGRENEQYF. The CDR3 nucleotides are TGTGCCAGCTCACCAGGGAGAGAGAACGAGCAGTACTTC.

The chain has TRBV29-1 and TRBJ1-2; D call uncertain. With 4 bases removed from V and 2 bases from J, the gap between germline ends came to 11 bases. Germline V gene data show CDR1 as SQVTM and CDR2 as ANQGSEA. This CDR3 comprises 13 residues. CDR3 residues: CSVGRPENYGYTF. CDR3 DNA sequence: TGCAGCGTTGGGAGACCTGAGAACTATGGCTACACCTTC.

This clone was counted between two and nine times. The chain is built from TRBV2 and TRBJ2-7; 9 bases are shared with TRBD1. With 6 bases clipped from V and 1 base from J, the junction kept 4 bases outside the gene matches. Germline CDR1 and CDR2: SNHLY and FYNNEI. The CDR3 totals 14 residues. The DNA for the CDR3 is TGTGCCAGCAGCGGGACAGGGCTGTCCTACGAGCAGTACTTC. Translated: CASSGTGLSYEQYF. The entire variable domain, with the rest obtained from reference TRBV2 and TRBJ2-7, is as follows: EPEVTQTPSHQVTQMGQEVILRCVPISNHLYFYWYRQILGQKVEFLVSFYNNEISEKSEIFDDQFSVERPDGSNFTLKIRSTKLEDSAMYFCASSGTGLSYEQYFGPGTRLTVT.

The chain links TRBV27 to TRBJ2-5, with 10 bases matching TRBD1. The germline gives CDR1 MNHEY, CDR2 SMNVEV (reference sequence). The CDR3 is 14 amino acids. Trimming cost V 3 bases and J 5 bases; bases outside gene matches: 3. The CDR3 bases are TGTGCCAGCAGTTTTGGACAGGGGGTGGAGACCCAGTACTTC. Residues: CASSFGQGVETQYF.

This clone was found a few times. The chain employs TRBV29-1 and TRBJ2-1; the match to TRBD2 covers 7 bases. The J segment lost 2 bases and the V segment lost 7 bases, leaving 11 bases of the junction unmatched. The CDR3 loop spans 15 amino acids. The V gene's germline CDR1 is SQVTM and CDR2 ANQGSEA. CDR3 sequence: CSGRRSSGAYNEQFF. The CDR3, as DNA: TGCAGCGGCCGTCGATCTAGCGGTGCCTACAATGAGCAGTTCTTC.

A few counts support this clone. The chain combines TRBV27 with TRBJ2-1, with 8 positions matching TRBD1. The CDR3 length is 16 residues. Germline CDR1 MNHEY, CDR2 SMNVEV (reference sequence). The ends lost 2 bases at V and 5 bases at J; junction bases unmatched: 8. CDR3 amino acids: CASSLPRTGYDNEQFF. The CDR3 DNA sequence: TGTGCCAGCAGTTTACCCCGGACAGGGTATGACAATGAGCAGTTCTTC.

V and J are TRBV5-4 and TRBJ1-2; unclear D gene. V gave up 6 bases and J gave up 0 bases, with 15 bases separating them. The length of the CDR3 is 15 residues. Germline assignment: CDR1 SGHNT and CDR2 YYREEE (reference sequence). The CDR3: CASIRGGRTNYGYTF. CDR3 bases: TGTGCCAGCATCCGAGGAGGGAGAACTAACTATGGCTACACCTTC.

This clone was counted between two and nine times. The J gene is TRBJ2-1, the V gene TRBV5-1; TRBD1 aligns across 8 bases. Trimming cost V 4 bases and J 8 bases; bases outside gene matches: 8. The CDR3 has 14 amino acids. Germline CDR1 is SGHRS and CDR2 is YFSETQ. CDR3 residues: CASSPQGAGDEQFF. The CDR3 nucleotides are TGCGCCAGCAGCCCCCAGGGGGCCGGGGATGAGCAGTTCTTC.

This rearrangement joins TRBV6-1 to TRBJ1-2; no clear D gene. The germline gives CDR1 MNHNS, CDR2 SASEGT. This CDR3 has 12 residues. V gave up 3 bases and J gave up 8 bases, with 10 bases separating them. The CDR3 DNA is TGTGCCAGCAGTGAGGGCCCCCTGGGCTACACCTTC. Its translation: CASSEGPLGYTF.